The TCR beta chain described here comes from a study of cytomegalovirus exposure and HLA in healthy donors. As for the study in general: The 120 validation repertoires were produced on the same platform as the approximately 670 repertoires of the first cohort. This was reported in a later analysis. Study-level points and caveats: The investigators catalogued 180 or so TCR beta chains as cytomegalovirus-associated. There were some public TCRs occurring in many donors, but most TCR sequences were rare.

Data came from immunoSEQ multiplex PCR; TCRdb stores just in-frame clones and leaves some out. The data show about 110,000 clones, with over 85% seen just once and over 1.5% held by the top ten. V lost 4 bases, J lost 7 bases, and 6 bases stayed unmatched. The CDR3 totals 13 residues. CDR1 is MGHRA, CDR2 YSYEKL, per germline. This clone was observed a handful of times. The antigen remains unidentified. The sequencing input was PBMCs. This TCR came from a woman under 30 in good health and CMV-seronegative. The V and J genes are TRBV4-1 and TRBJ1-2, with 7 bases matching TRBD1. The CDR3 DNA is TGCGCCAGCAGCCTTACAGGGGTGGCTGGCTACACCTTC. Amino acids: CASSLTGVAGYTF.